The 3 T cell receptor beta chains below were found in one sample sequenced in a study of CD8 T cells in ankylosing spondylitis. TCRdb recomputed calls from the 5' RACE reads with MiXCR, one row per CDR3 protein. The sample has approximately 300,000 distinct CDR3 sequences; around 20% are singletons. Input material: blood, either unsorted or a sorted T cell fraction (not recorded which). All receptors come from a female donor with ankylosing spondylitis or in good health (not recorded which).

This clonotype has just a few counts. J is TRBJ2-3 and V is TRBV6-5, with D possibly TRBD2 on 6 matching bases. The CDR3 loop spans 15 amino acids. Deletions cut 2 bases from V and 6 bases from J, with 15 bases between. The V gene's germline CDR1 is MNHEY and CDR2 SVGAGI. The DNA for the CDR3 is TGTGCCAGCAGTTACGGCGGGACGGTTTCTGATACGCAGTATTTT. Amino acid sequence: CASSYGGTVSDTQYF.

The chain is built from TRBV29-1 and TRBJ2-1, with D perhaps TRBD2 (6 bases). Germline V gene data show CDR1 as SQVTM and CDR2 as ANQGSEA. The CDR3 spans 13 residues. V lost 2 bases to trimming and J lost 2 bases, with 7 bases between them. CDR3 protein: CSVESSAYNEQFF. CDR3 bases: TGCAGCGTTGAATCTAGCGCCTACAATGAGCAGTTCTTC.

The chain joins TRBV12-3 or TRBV12-4 to TRBJ2-4; 7 nucleotides align to TRBD1. CDR3 size: 12 residues. Germline trimming cut 7 bases from V and 6 bases from J; bases unmatched to any gene: 3. The CDR3: CASTQGINIQYF. The DNA of the CDR3 is TGTGCCAGCACACAGGGGATAAACATTCAGTACTTC.